The 27 T cell receptor beta chains below all came from one sample that was sequenced in a study of blood T cell repertoires in COVID-19. Profiling relied on immunoSEQ multiplex PCR, and the TCRdb table lists in-frame clones only, not all of them. This table has some 150,000 clones, roughly 89% appearing once. Sequenced material: PBMCs or T cells enriched from blood (not recorded which). The receptors were gathered from a woman aged 45 to 65 who had been exposed to COVID-19.

The chain employs TRBV27 and TRBJ2-3, with D hard to call. The ends were cut back, 6 bases at V and 2 bases at J, with 9 bases in the middle. From germline, CDR1 is MNHEY and CDR2 SMNVEV (reference sequence). The CDR3 length is 13 residues. The CDR3 spells CASRKRHTDTQYF. The CDR3 coding sequence is TGTGCCAGCAGGAAGAGGCACACAGATACGCAGTATTTT.

In this sample, this clone turned up a few times. This rearrangement joins TRBV30 to TRBJ2-7; no firm D call. CDR1 is GTSNPN and CDR2 is SVGIG in the germline V gene (reference sequence). Trimming cost V 3 bases and J 2 bases, with 11 bases left between them. CDR3 length: 13 amino acids. The CDR3 bases are TGTGCCTGGAGCTGGTTCGGAGCCTACGAGCAGTACTTC. This sequence encodes CAWSWFGAYEQYF.

The CDR3 DNA sequence: TGTGCCAGCAGCCAGCATCAGGGGGACTATGGCTACACCTTC. Amino acid sequence: CASSQHQGDYGYTF. The chain joins TRBV4-2 to TRBJ1-2; 7 nucleotides agree with TRBD1. Per the germline V gene, CDR1 is LGHNA and CDR2 is YNFKEQ. The ends lost 3 bases at V and 3 bases at J; junction bases unmatched: 4. The CDR3 is made up of 14 amino acids.

This chain links TRBV6-5 with TRBJ2-7; weak D call: TRBD1 (5 bases). Germline CDR1 reads MNHEY; CDR2 reads SVGAGI. V lost 8 bases to trimming and J lost 3 bases, with 14 bases between them. The CDR3 has 13 residues. The CDR3 sequence: CASGRSGYYEQYF. CDR3 bases: TGTGCCAGCGGTCGTTCAGGGTACTACGAGCAGTACTTC.

The chain joins TRBV19 to TRBJ2-5; the match to TRBD2 covers 8 bases. The germline V gene encodes CDR1 LNHDA and CDR2 SQIVND (reference sequence). With 2 bases clipped from V and 2 bases from J, the junction kept 4 bases outside the gene matches. There are 15 residues in the CDR3. The CDR3 spells CASSIWTSPQETQYF. The CDR3, as DNA: TGTGCCAGTAGTATATGGACTAGCCCACAAGAGACCCAGTACTTC.

The table lists this clone with a few counts. The chain is built from TRBV24-1 and TRBJ2-1; TRBD1 agrees at 12 bases. The CDR3 extends over 14 amino acids. Germline trimming cut 12 bases from V and 7 bases from J; bases unmatched to any gene: 9. Germline CDR1 KGHDR, CDR2 SFDVKD. This chain's CDR3 is CASAGTGGQNEQFF. The CDR3 region has the DNA TGTGCCTCTGCCGGGACAGGGGGCCAAAATGAGCAGTTCTTC.

V usage is TRBV7-6 and J usage is TRBJ2-7; D perhaps matches TRBD2 (6 bases). The CDR3 has 14 residues. CDR1 SGHVS and CDR2 FNYEAQ come from the germline V gene. V was clipped by 3 bases and J by 6 bases, with 15 bases between them. Written as DNA, the CDR3 is TGTGCCAGCAGCTTCCTAGCGATCCTCAGCGAGCAGTACTTC. Amino acids: CASSFLAILSEQYF.

The V and J genes are TRBV7-2 and TRBJ1-6, with D perhaps TRBD1 (5 bases). CDR1 and CDR2 from the germline V gene are SGHTA and FQGNSA. Trimming left V 5 bases short and J 8 bases short, with 19 bases between. This CDR3 has 16 amino acids. The CDR3 DNA reads as TGTGCCAGCAGCCTAGTGGGCACTCCGGGGGATTCACCCCTCCACTTT. This encodes CASSLVGTPGDSPLHF.

This clone occurred a few times. J is TRBJ1-4 and V is TRBV4-3; TRBD1 might be the D (6 bases). Per germline, CDR1 LGHNA and CDR2 YSLEER. The CDR3 is 15 residues long. V was shortened by 4 bases and J by 1 base, with 10 bases between the two germline ends. The CDR3 loop reads CASSPQGRTNEKLFF. The CDR3 nucleotides are TGCGCCAGCAGCCCCCAGGGGCGAACTAATGAAAAACTGTTTTTT.

V is TRBV29-1 and J is TRBJ2-3; 11 nucleotides match TRBD2. This CDR3 has 15 residues. The germline gives CDR1 SQVTM, CDR2 ANQGSEA. After removal of 6 bases from V and 4 bases from J, the junction contained 9 bases not matched to a gene. The CDR3 DNA sequence: TGCAGCGTCCCGACTAGCGGGATAGGTGCAGATACGCAGTATTTT. Amino acid sequence: CSVPTSGIGADTQYF.

This chain connects TRBV3-1 (or the pseudogene TRBV3-2) to TRBJ2-3; TRBD2 might be the D (6 bases). This CDR3 is 15 amino acids long. Per the germline V gene, CDR1 is LGHDT and CDR2 is YNNKEL (reference sequence). The ends were cut back, 1 base at V and 4 bases at J, with 12 bases in the middle. The CDR3 reads CASSQVASGADTQYF. The CDR3 nucleotides read TGTGCCAGCAGCCAAGTCGCGTCGGGAGCAGATACGCAGTATTTT.

The chain carries TRBV19 and TRBJ2-2, with 9 positions matching TRBD1. The CDR3 runs 16 residues. V lost 4 bases, J lost 0 bases, and 3 bases stayed unmatched. Germline CDR1 and CDR2: LNHDA and SQIVND (reference sequence). CDR3 nucleotide sequence: TGTGCCAGTAGTACGACAGGGGGACCGAACACCGGGGAGCTGTTTTTT. It translates to CASSTTGGPNTGELFF.

This chain links TRBV3-1 (or the pseudogene TRBV3-2) with TRBJ1-3, with TRBD1 matching over 7 bases. The ends lost 2 bases at V and 0 bases at J; junction bases unmatched: 13. The CDR3 runs to 19 residues. From germline, CDR1 is LGHDT and CDR2 YNNKEL (reference sequence). In DNA form, the CDR3 reads TGTGCCAGCAGCCAAATTCGTGGTGGGACAGCCTACTCTGGAAACACCATATATTTT. Its translation: CASSQIRGGTAYSGNTIYF.

A single count supports this clone. The chain couples TRBV3-1 (or the pseudogene TRBV3-2) to TRBJ2-1, with TRBD2 identical over 9 bases. The CDR3 length is 18 residues. CDR1 and CDR2 from the germline V gene are LGHDT and YNNKEL (reference sequence). V dropped 1 base and J dropped 2; count of bases not matched to a gene: 9. The CDR3 DNA follows: TGTGCCAGCAGCCAAGCAATTCGAGCGGGAGGCCCCTACAATGAGCAGTTCTTC. Residues: CASSQAIRAGGPYNEQFF.

V is TRBV10-3 and J is TRBJ2-2; D unresolved. With 5 bases removed from V and 3 bases from J, the gap between germline ends came to 13 bases. CDR1 ENHRY and CDR2 SYGVKD come from the germline V gene. The CDR3 contains 15 residues. The CDR3 coding sequence is TGTGCCATCAGTAGAAAAGACACCTACACCGGGGAGCTGTTTTTT. It is translated as CAISRKDTYTGELFF.

This clone has only one observation. The chain employs TRBV7-2 and TRBJ2-2, with 7 bases aligning to TRBD1. The trim removed 2 bases at V and 0 bases at J, leaving 9 bases unmatched. This CDR3 is 18 amino acids long. The germline V gene encodes CDR1 SGHTA and CDR2 FQGNSA. DNA of the CDR3: TGTGCCAGCAGCTTACAAGGACAGGCCTACGCGAACACCGGGGAGCTGTTTTTT. This translates into CASSLQGQAYANTGELFF.

The chain combines TRBV15 with TRBJ2-5; 7 nucleotides match TRBD2. CDR1 LNHNV and CDR2 YYDKDF come from the germline V gene (reference sequence). After removal of 3 bases from V and 2 bases from J, the junction contained 9 bases not matched to a gene. This CDR3 contains 16 residues. CDR3: CATSSEVGRIQETQYF. DNA of the CDR3: TGTGCCACCAGCAGTGAGGTCGGGAGGATTCAAGAGACCCAGTACTTC. Using reference TRBV15 and TRBJ2-5 for the parts outside the CDR3, the full variable domain is DAMVIQNPRYQVTQFGKPVTLSCSQTLNHNVMYWYQQKSSQAPKLLFHYYDKDFNNEADTPDNFQSRRPNTSFCFLDIRSPGLGDTAMYLCATSSEVGRIQETQYFGPGTRLLVL.

This clone was seen only a few times. The chain couples TRBV15 to TRBJ2-5; TRBD2 matches at 13 bases. This CDR3 comprises 15 residues. Germline trimming cut 3 bases from V and 5 bases from J; bases unmatched to any gene: 3. Germline CDR1 is LNHNV and CDR2 is YYDKDF (reference sequence). The CDR3 DNA is TGTGCCACCAGCAGGTCGACTAGCGGGGGGGAGACCCAGTACTTC. Protein: CATSRSTSGGETQYF.

The chain uses TRBV6-5 and TRBJ1-4, with TRBD1 matching over 8 bases. The V gene's germline CDR1 is MNHEY and CDR2 SVGAGI. The J segment lost 7 bases and the V segment lost 6 bases, leaving 10 bases of the junction unmatched. The CDR3 sequence is 15 residues long. CDR3 protein: CASSLFRGRVEKLFF. The CDR3 DNA reads TGTGCCAGCAGCCTTTTCAGGGGGCGCGTTGAAAAACTGTTTTTT.

This clone appeared once. The chain uses TRBV11-2 and TRBJ1-3, with 7 nucleotides matching TRBD1. Germline loops: CDR1 SGHAT, CDR2 FQNNGV. V lost 5 bases, J lost 3 bases, and 7 bases stayed unmatched. The CDR3 is made up of 15 amino acids. CDR3 DNA sequence: TGTGCCAGCAGCACTAGGGGGCCTATTGGAAACACCATATATTTT. The encoded protein is CASSTRGPIGNTIYF.

About this clone itself: The same CDR3 also results from other DNA sequences found in this sample. The gene calls are TRBV5-1 and TRBJ2-7; TRBD2 matches 14 bases. The CDR3 is 15 residues long. V shed 4 bases and J 2 bases; nucleotides not matched to a gene: 2. Germline-derived CDR1 and CDR2 are SGHRS and YFSETQ. The CDR3 sequence is CASSLGLAGAYEQYF. CDR3 coding DNA: TGCGCCAGCAGCCTGGGACTAGCGGGGGCCTACGAGCAGTACTTC.

The chain recombines TRBV4-3 with TRBJ2-2; D not certain. This CDR3 region has 15 residues. The V and J ends lost 0 bases and 2 bases respectively, with 7 bases between them. Germline V CDR1 and CDR2: LGHNA, YSLEER. In DNA, the CDR3 is TGCGCCAGCAGCCAAGAAGCCCTTAACACCGGGGAGCTGTTTTTT. Translated, it gives CASSQEALNTGELFF.

This chain uses TRBV28 with TRBJ1-4, with unresolved D. This CDR3 is built from 15 residues. The V gene lost 5 bases and the J gene lost 3 bases, with 13 bases spanning the gap. Per the germline V gene, CDR1 is MDHEN and CDR2 is SYDVKM. The chain's CDR3 is CASSPLENPNEKLFF. The CDR3 DNA reads TGTGCCAGCAGTCCCTTAGAGAACCCTAATGAAAAACTGTTTTTT.

The V gene is TRBV9, the J gene TRBJ1-2; possible D gene TRBD1, 5 bases. This CDR3 has 14 residues. The V gene lost 0 bases and the J gene lost 4 bases, with 10 bases spanning the gap. Germline V gene sequence: CDR1 SGDLS, CDR2 YYNGEE. The CDR3 region is CASSVALGAYGYTF. The CDR3, as DNA: TGTGCCAGCAGCGTAGCTTTAGGGGCCTATGGCTACACCTTC.

The gene calls are TRBV7-2 and TRBJ2-7; 9 bases agree with TRBD1. The V segment lost 5 bases and the J segment 3 bases; nucleotides outside the gene matches: 8. Germline loops: CDR1 SGHTA, CDR2 FQGNSA. The CDR3 has 15 amino acids. CDR3 sequence reads: CASSLRTGAGYEQYF. In DNA form, the CDR3 reads TGTGCCAGCAGCCTCCGGACAGGGGCAGGCTACGAGCAGTACTTC.

The gene calls are TRBV18 and TRBJ1-1; 8 positions match TRBD1. The CDR3 runs 16 residues. The germline CDR1 and CDR2 sequences are KGHSH and LQKENI. V shed 3 bases, J shed 2 bases, and the junction held 8 bases outside the gene matches. In nucleotides, the CDR3 is TGTGCCAGCTCACCTCGACAGGGGCTGACTAACACTGAAGCTTTCTTT. Protein sequence: CASSPRQGLTNTEAFF.

This clone was recorded once. This rearrangement joins TRBV7-2 to TRBJ1-5, with D possibly being TRBD1 (6 bases). Germline V gene sequence: CDR1 SGHTA, CDR2 FQGNSA. V was trimmed by 1 base and J by 4 bases, leaving 11 bases between them. This CDR3 region has 15 residues. The CDR3 DNA reads TGTGCCAGCAGCTTAGTCGGGGGGGCGAATCAGCCCCAGCATTTT. Translated: CASSLVGGANQPQHF. Full variable domain (rest looked up from reference TRBV7-2 and TRBJ1-5): GAGVSQSPSNKVTEKGKDVELRCDPISGHTALYWYRQSLGQGLEFLIYFQGNSAPDKSGLPSDRFSAERTGGSVSTLTIQRTQQEDSAVYLCASSLVGGANQPQHFGDGTRLSIL.